The T cell receptor (beta chain) described here comes from a study of cytomegalovirus exposure and HLA in healthy donors. There are 16 residues in the CDR3. The germline CDR1 and CDR2 sequences are SGHDN and FVKESK. The ends lost 0 bases at V and 6 bases at J; junction bases unmatched: 6. In the PCR, 60 Vbeta and 13 Jbeta primers were used. Generated by immunoSEQ multiplex PCR, the TCRdb table keeps only in-frame clones and is missing some. The data contain about 170,000 clones, about three quarters of them singletons. This clone was seen more than once but under ten times. The chain joins TRBV14 to TRBJ2-1; the match to TRBD2 covers 9 bases. This receptor was obtained from a female donor in good health and CMV-seronegative. The sequencing input was PBMCs. The CDR3, as DNA: TGTGCCAGCAGCCAAGAGTGGGCGGGAGGGGGCAATGAGCAGTTCTTC. Amino acid sequence: CASSQEWAGGGNEQFF.